Listed here are 6 T cell receptor beta chains from one sample, sequenced in a study of shared clonotypes between healthy human individuals. Generated by immunoSEQ multiplex PCR, the TCRdb table keeps only in-frame clones and is missing some. The sample carries approximately 2.3 million clones, approximately 95% recorded once. The sample comprised naive CD4+ T cells from PBMCs. The sample's subset: CD45RA+ positively selected. The receptors come from a young man in good health. Some clones in this sample may be carry-over from other donors' samples.

The chain employs TRBV7-2 and TRBJ2-5, with D possibly being TRBD1 or TRBD2 (5 bases each). Germline CDR1 and CDR2: SGHTA and FQGNSA. Trimming removed 3 bases from V and 6 bases from J, with 8 bases in between. CDR3 size: 12 residues. As DNA, the CDR3 is TGTGCCAGCAGCTTGGGACCCCAGACCCAGTACTTC. Its translation: CASSLGPQTQYF.

This clone has just one count. This sequence joins TRBV2 and TRBJ1-5; maybe TRBD1 (5 bases). Trimming took 3 bases from V and 0 from J, leaving 24 bases between them. CDR1 is SNHLY and CDR2 is FYNNEI in the germline V gene. The CDR3 length is 20 residues. The CDR3 DNA reads TGTGCCAGCAGTGATCCCTCAATAGGTTCCGGGGCCTATAGCAATCAGCCCCAGCATTTT. It codes for CASSDPSIGSGAYSNQPQHF. Full variable domain (rest looked up from reference TRBV2 and TRBJ1-5): EPEVTQTPSHQVTQMGQEVILRCVPISNHLYFYWYRQILGQKVEFLVSFYNNEISEKSEIFDDQFSVERPDGSNFTLKIRSTKLEDSAMYFCASSDPSIGSGAYSNQPQHFGDGTRLSIL.

J is TRBJ1-2 and V is TRBV5-6, with D possibly TRBD1 on 5 matching bases. V lost 4 bases and J lost 3, with 16 bases in between. Looked up from germline, CDR1 is SGHDT and CDR2 is YYEEEE. This CDR3 contains 15 residues. The CDR3 loop is CASSTKMGTYYGYTF. CDR3 in DNA: TGTGCCAGCAGCACCAAAATGGGGACCTACTATGGCTACACCTTC.

V is TRBV4-1 and J is TRBJ2-5; D possibly corresponds to TRBD1 (5 bases). The germline CDR1 and CDR2 sequences are MGHRA and YSYEKL. The CDR3 is 16 amino acids. Trimming shortened V by 4 bases and J by 9 bases, and 24 bases separated the two germline ends. The CDR3 protein is CASSPSRPAGLSAQYF. The CDR3 DNA follows: TGCGCCAGCAGCCCCTCTCGACCCGCAGGGTTGTCGGCCCAGTACTTC.

This clone was found once. The chain employs TRBV19 and TRBJ2-7; TRBD2 matches at 8 bases. V was pared by 5 bases and J by 3 bases, with 6 bases of the junction left unmatched. Germline CDR1 reads LNHDA; CDR2 reads SQIVND (reference sequence). This CDR3 spans 14 amino acids. The CDR3 nucleotides read TGTGCCAGTAGTTCCTCCGGGACTAGCTACGAGCAGTACTTC. It codes for CASSSSGTSYEQYF.

The V gene is TRBV5-6, the J gene TRBJ2-1, with TRBD2 matching over 8 bases. CDR3 length: 15 amino acids. V was pared by 0 bases and J by 7 bases, with 6 bases of the junction left unmatched. In germline, CDR1 is SGHDT, CDR2 YYEEEE. CDR3 bases: TGTGCCAGCAGCTTGGTGGGGGAGCGGGAGAATGAGCAGTTCTTC. It yields the protein CASSLVGERENEQFF.